The 13 T cell receptor beta chains presented below share a single source sample, sequenced in a study of blood T cell repertoires in COVID-19. Libraries were prepared by immunoSEQ multiplex PCR; TCRdb keeps only in-frame clonotypes and omits some of them. The sample shows hundreds of thousands of clones, about 81% of them seen only once. Material: PBMCs or T cells enriched from blood (not recorded which). All receptors come from a man between 25 and 39 years old with acute COVID-19.

The chain uses TRBV23-1 and TRBJ1-3, with a tentative D call TRBD1 (6 bases). TRBV23-1 is an ORF for which the function is uncertain. Trimming removed 8 bases at V and 4 bases at J, with 18 bases between. The CDR3 sequence is 15 residues long. CDR3 sequence reads: CASYGQLRMGNTIYF. In DNA form, the CDR3 reads TGCGCCAGCTATGGACAGTTACGGATGGGAAACACCATATATTTT.

The chain links TRBV27 to TRBJ2-6; 7 bases map to TRBD1. J lost 1 base, V lost 5 bases, and 14 bases had no gene match. CDR3 length equals 19 residues. CDR1 is MNHEY, CDR2 SMNVEV, per germline (reference sequence). The CDR3 nucleotides are TGTGCCAGCAGTCTAATGACAGGGCCCCATACTTCTGGGGCCAACGTCCTGACTTTC. Translated: CASSLMTGPHTSGANVLTF.

The chain combines TRBV7-9 with TRBJ2-4; 12 bases align to TRBD2. With 5 bases clipped from V and 9 bases from J, the junction kept 5 bases outside the gene matches. The CDR3 is made up of 14 amino acids. CDR1 is SEHNR, CDR2 FQNEAQ, per germline (reference sequence). The CDR3 nucleotides read TGTGCCAGCAGCCGACTAGCGGGGGAGTCCATTCAGTACTTC. Amino acids: CASSRLAGESIQYF.

About this clone itself: Possible read error: a much larger clone is one base away. This rearrangement joins TRBV6-5 to TRBJ1-5; the D gene is possibly TRBD1 (6 bases). Germline CDR1 and CDR2: MNHEY and SVGAGI. The CDR3 spans 14 residues. The V end was cut by 2 bases, the J end by 2 bases, with 7 bases between. The chain's CDR3 is CASSYRTGNQPQHF. CDR3 nucleotide sequence: TGTGCCAGCAGTTACAGGACAGGCAATCAGCCCCAGCATTTT.

V gene TRBV4-1 combines with J gene TRBJ2-7, with 8 bases fitting TRBD1. V lost 1 base to trimming and J lost 4 bases; unmatched junction nucleotides: 6. Germline V gives CDR1 MGHRA, CDR2 YSYEKL. The CDR3 covers 15 residues. Here the CDR3 reads CASSQVQGANYEQYV. The CDR3 DNA reads TGCGCCAGCAGCCAAGTGCAGGGGGCGAATTACGAGCAGTACGTC.

V and J are TRBV28 and TRBJ1-5; TRBD1 aligns across 7 bases. The CDR3 spans 15 residues. Looked up from germline, CDR1 is MDHEN and CDR2 is SYDVKM. V was clipped by 6 bases and J by 4 bases; unmatched bases: 9. CDR3 amino acids: CASSVTGQRNQPQHF. The CDR3 region has the DNA TGTGCCAGCAGCGTTACGGGACAGAGAAATCAGCCCCAGCATTTT.

The chain employs TRBV4-1 and TRBJ2-3, with D possibly TRBD2 on 5 matching bases. V dropped 1 base and J dropped 1 base, with 12 bases sitting between them. This CDR3 contains 16 residues. The germline gives CDR1 MGHRA, CDR2 YSYEKL. CDR3 sequence (DNA): TGCGCCAGCAGCCAAGCAGAGCGGATCCGCACAGATACGCAGTATTTT. This translates into CASSQAERIRTDTQYF.

The chain employs TRBV28 and TRBJ2-7; possibly TRBD1 for D (6 bases). Germline V gene sequence: CDR1 MDHEN, CDR2 SYDVKM. The CDR3 runs 17 residues. V was pared by 8 bases and J by 0 bases, with 23 bases between. Here the CDR3 reads CASRPNYLQGSSYEQYV. The DNA for the CDR3 is TGTGCCAGCCGCCCTAATTACTTACAGGGCAGCTCCTACGAGCAGTACGTC.

The CDR3 region is CASRSDRGLEKLFF. For the CDR3, the DNA is TGTGCCAGCAGGTCCGACAGGGGGCTGGAAAAACTGTTTTTT. This chain joins TRBV28 and TRBJ1-4; the match to TRBD1 covers 10 bases. J gave up 8 bases and V 6 bases, and 6 bases lay outside the gene matches. This CDR3 contains 14 residues. Germline V CDR1 and CDR2: MDHEN, SYDVKM.

The chain joins TRBV18 to TRBJ1-5, with no clear D. Germline lookup yields CDR1 KGHSH and CDR2 LQKENI. V lost 0 bases to trimming and J lost 8 bases, with 14 bases between them. The CDR3 consists of 15 residues. CDR3 protein: CASSPPGRGEEPQHF. The DNA of the CDR3 is TGTGCCAGCTCACCACCCGGACGGGGAGAAGAGCCCCAGCATTTT.

This chain joins TRBV5-4 and TRBJ2-1; TRBD2 aligns across 11 bases. The CDR3 totals 15 residues. From germline, CDR1 is SGHNT and CDR2 YYREEE (reference sequence). Germline trimming cut 2 bases from V and 7 bases from J; bases unmatched to any gene: 5. This CDR3 is CASSLKLAGVNEQFF. The DNA of the CDR3 is TGTGCCAGCAGCTTAAAACTAGCGGGAGTAAATGAGCAGTTCTTC.

The chain is built from TRBV7-2 and TRBJ1-1; 7 bases map to TRBD1. Germline loops: CDR1 SGHTA, CDR2 FQGNSA. V was clipped by 5 bases and J by 5 bases; unmatched bases: 5. The CDR3 runs to 13 residues. CDR3 amino acids: CASSQGVGTEAFF. In nucleotides, the CDR3 is TGTGCCAGCAGCCAGGGGGTGGGAACTGAAGCTTTCTTT.

The genes are TRBV28 and TRBJ1-1; D is possibly TRBD1 (5 bases). CDR1 MDHEN and CDR2 SYDVKM come from the germline V gene. With 5 bases removed from V and 3 bases from J, the gap between germline ends came to 16 bases. CDR3 length equals 15 residues. The CDR3 DNA is TGTGCCAGCAGTCGTGGGGGGTCAGGGTACACTGAAGCTTTCTTT. Its translation is CASSRGGSGYTEAFF.